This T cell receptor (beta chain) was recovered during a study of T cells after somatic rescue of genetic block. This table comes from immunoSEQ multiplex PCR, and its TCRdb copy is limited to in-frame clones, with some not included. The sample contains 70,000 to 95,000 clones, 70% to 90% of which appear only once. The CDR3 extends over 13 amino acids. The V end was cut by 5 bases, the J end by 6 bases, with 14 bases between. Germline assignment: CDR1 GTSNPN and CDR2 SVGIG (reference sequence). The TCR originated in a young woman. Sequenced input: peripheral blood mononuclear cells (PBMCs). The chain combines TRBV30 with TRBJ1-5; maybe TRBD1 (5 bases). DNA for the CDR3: TGTGCCTGGGGTGACGGGGGGACTCAGCCCCAGCATTTT. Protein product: CAWGDGGTQPQHF.